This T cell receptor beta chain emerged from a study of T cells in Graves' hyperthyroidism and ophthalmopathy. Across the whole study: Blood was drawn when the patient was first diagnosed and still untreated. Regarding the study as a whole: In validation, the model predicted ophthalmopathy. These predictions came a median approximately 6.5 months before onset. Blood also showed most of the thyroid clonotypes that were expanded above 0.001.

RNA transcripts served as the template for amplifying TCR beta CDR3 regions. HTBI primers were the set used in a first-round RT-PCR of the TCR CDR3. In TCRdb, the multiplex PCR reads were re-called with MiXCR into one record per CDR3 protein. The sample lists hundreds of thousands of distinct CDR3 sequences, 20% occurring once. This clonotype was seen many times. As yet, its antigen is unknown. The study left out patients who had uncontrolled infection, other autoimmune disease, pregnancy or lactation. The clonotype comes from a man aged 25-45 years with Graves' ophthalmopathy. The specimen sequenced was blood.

The CDR3 nucleotides read TGTGCCAGCAGTCCAAATGTGGGGACATTGGAGACCCAGTACTTC. This codes for CASSPNVGTLETQYF. V is TRBV27 and J is TRBJ2-5, with TRBD1 as a possible D gene (6 bases). The CDR3 runs 15 residues. Trimming took off 5 bases at V and 5 bases at J, with 18 bases between the two ends. CDR1 MNHEY and CDR2 SMNVEV come from the germline V gene (reference sequence).